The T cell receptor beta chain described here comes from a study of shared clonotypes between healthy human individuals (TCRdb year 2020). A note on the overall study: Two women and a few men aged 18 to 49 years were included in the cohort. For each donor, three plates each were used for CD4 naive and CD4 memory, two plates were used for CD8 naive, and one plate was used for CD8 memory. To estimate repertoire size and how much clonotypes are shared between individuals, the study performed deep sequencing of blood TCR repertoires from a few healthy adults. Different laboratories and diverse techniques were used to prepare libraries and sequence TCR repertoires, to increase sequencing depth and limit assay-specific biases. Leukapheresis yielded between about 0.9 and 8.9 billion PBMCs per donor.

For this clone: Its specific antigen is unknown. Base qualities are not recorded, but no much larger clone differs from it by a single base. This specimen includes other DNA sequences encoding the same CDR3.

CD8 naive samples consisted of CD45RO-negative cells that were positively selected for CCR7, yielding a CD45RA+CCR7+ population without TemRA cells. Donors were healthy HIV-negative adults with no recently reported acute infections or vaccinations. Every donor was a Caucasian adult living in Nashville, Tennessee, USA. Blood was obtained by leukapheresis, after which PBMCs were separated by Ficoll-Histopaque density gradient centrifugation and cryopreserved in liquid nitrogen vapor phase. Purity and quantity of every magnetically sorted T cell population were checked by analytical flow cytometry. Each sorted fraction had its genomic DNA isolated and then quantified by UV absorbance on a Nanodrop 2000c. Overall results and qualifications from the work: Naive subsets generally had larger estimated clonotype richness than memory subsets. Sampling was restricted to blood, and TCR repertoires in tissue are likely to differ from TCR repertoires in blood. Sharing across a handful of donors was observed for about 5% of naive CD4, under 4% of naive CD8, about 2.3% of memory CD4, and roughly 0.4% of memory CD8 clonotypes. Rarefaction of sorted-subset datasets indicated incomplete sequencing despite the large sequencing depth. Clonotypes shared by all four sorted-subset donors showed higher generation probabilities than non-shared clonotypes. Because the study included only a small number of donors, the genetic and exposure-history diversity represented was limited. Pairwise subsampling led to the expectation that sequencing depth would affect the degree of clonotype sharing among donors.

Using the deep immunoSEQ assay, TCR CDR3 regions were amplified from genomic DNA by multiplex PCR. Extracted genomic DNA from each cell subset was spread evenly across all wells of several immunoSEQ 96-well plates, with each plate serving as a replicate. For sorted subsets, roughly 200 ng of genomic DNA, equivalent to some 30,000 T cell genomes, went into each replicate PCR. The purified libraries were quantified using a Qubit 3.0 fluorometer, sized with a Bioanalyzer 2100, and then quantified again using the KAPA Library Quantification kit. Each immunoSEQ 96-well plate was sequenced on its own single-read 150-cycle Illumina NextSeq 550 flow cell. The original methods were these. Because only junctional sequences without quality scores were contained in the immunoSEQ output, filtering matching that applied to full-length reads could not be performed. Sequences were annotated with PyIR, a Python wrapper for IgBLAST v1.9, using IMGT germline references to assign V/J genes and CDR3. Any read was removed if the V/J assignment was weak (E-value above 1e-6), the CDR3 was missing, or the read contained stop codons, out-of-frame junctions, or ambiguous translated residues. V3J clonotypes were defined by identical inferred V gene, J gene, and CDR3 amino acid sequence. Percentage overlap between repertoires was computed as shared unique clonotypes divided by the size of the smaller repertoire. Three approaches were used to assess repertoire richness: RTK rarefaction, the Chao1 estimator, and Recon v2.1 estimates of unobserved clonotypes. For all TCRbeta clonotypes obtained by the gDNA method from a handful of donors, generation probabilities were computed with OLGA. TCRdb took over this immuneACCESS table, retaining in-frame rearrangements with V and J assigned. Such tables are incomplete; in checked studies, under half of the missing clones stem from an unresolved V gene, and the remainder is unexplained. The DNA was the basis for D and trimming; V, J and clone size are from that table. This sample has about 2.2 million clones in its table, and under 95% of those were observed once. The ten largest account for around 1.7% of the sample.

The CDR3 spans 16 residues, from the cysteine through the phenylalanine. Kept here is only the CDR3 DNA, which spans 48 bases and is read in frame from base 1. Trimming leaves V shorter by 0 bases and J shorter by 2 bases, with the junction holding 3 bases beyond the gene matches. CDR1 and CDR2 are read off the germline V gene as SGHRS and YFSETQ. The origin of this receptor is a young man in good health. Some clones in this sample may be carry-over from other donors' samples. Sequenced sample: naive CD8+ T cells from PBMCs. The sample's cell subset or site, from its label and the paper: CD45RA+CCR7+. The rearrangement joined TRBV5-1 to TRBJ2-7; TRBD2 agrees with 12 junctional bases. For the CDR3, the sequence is CASSLARTSGTYEQYF. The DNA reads TGCGCCAGCAGCTTGGCTCGGACTAGCGGGACCTACGAGCAGTACTTC.